A selection of T cell receptor beta chains follows, all from one sample in a study of cytomegalovirus exposure and HLA in healthy donors. The table came from immunoSEQ multiplex PCR; TCRdb's copy has only in-frame clones and leaves some out. The sample lists roughly 100,000 clones, roughly 9.4% seen once, with 4.5% to 6.5% in the top ten. Sequencing used PBMCs. Source of these receptors: a man aged 50 to 60 in good health and CMV-seropositive. The CDR3 runs from the conserved cysteine through the conserved F or W. A D gene is named only where the DNA matches it firmly. Part of the rows lack a size; the others show once, few, many or a class for expanded clones.

>12|TRBV29-1|.|TRBJ1-2|.
TGCAGCGCCTTTGGGGCAGGGTATGGCTACACCTTC
CSAFGAGYGYTF
>15|TRBV2|.|TRBJ2-5|few
TGTGCCAGCAGCATTACCGGGACACGGGAAGAGACCCAGTACTTC
CASSITGTREETQYF
>16|TRBV7-6|.|TRBJ2-1|.
TGTGCCAGCAGCACCCCGCGCGTCTCCGGCTACAATGAGCAGTTCTTC
CASSTPRVSGYNEQFF
>17|TRBV27|TRBD1|TRBJ2-1|.
TGTGCCAGCAGTATATCCCCCGGGGACAGGGGGCATAATGAGCAGTTCTTC
CASSISPGDRGHNEQFF
>15|TRBV6-5|TRBD1|TRBJ1-1|.
TGTGCCAGCGCCGGGACAGGGGGAAGTGGCACTGAAGCTTTCTTT
CASAGTGGSGTEAFF
>15|TRBV27|.|TRBJ2-1|few
TGTGCCAGCAGTTTATCTAGTGAAGGGGTCAATGAGCAGTTCTTC
CASSLSSEGVNEQFF
>16|TRBV6-1|TRBD1|TRBJ2-1|few
TGTGCCAGCAGTGAATATGGACAGGGGAACTACAATGAGCAGTTCTTC
CASSEYGQGNYNEQFF
>13|TRBV10-3|TRBD2|TRBJ2-7|.
TGTGCCATCAGTGGCGCGGGAGTCAGCGAGCAGTACTTC
CAISGAGVSEQYF
>14|TRBV7-2|TRBD2|TRBJ2-3|few
TGTGCCAGCAGCTCAGCGGGAGTTGTAGATACGCAGTATTTT
CASSSAGVVDTQYF
>16|TRBV7-2|.|TRBJ2-2|few
TGTGCCAGCAGCCAAGTCGGGGGAACTCGGGCCGGGGAGCTGTTTTTT
CASSQVGGTRAGELFF
>16|TRBV7-8|TRBD2|TRBJ2-1|few
TGTGCCAGCAGTTTACTAGCGGGATCCATCTACAATGAGCAGTTCTTC
CASSLLAGSIYNEQFF
>17|TRBV15|TRBD2|TRBJ2-1|.
TGTGCCACCAGCCTACGGGGGGGCCCGACCTCCTACAATGAGCAGTTCTTC
CATSLRGGPTSYNEQFF
>13|TRBV29-1|TRBD1|TRBJ2-7|.
TGCAGCGTTGACGGACAGGGGGAACTCGAGCAGTACTTC
CSVDGQGELEQYF
>13|TRBV6-5|TRBD1|TRBJ2-1|.
TGTGCCAGCAGTCGCGACTCGAGGGACAGGGAGTTCTTC
CASSRDSRDREFF
>16|TRBV25-1|TRBD1|TRBJ2-7|.
TGTGCCAGCAGTCATCGAAGGGGGACAGCCTCCTACGAGCAGTACTTC
CASSHRRGTASYEQYF
>14|TRBV5-8|TRBD1|TRBJ1-5|.
TGTGCCAGCAGCTTGGAAGGGGGCCATCAGCCCCAGCATTTT
CASSLEGGHQPQHF
>16|TRBV10-3|.|TRBJ1-2|.
TGTGCCATCACGAATGCCGGGAAGGTGCCGGTTAATGGCTACACCTTC
CAITNAGKVPVNGYTF
>13|TRBV28|.|TRBJ1-5|.
TGTGCCAGCAGTTTTAGTTCCAATCAGCCCCAGCATTTT
CASSFSSNQPQHF
>14|TRBV6-1|.|TRBJ2-5|.
TGTGCCAGCATCCCTAGACCGAGCCAAGAGACCCAGTACTTC
CASIPRPSQETQYF
>16|TRBV12-5|TRBD1|TRBJ1-3|few
TGTGCTAGTGGTTTTAGCACAGGGGGCTCTGGAAACACCATATATTTT
CASGFSTGGSGNTIYF
>13|TRBV6-1|.|TRBJ2-6|few
TGTGCCAGCAGTGTATCTGGGGCCAACGTCCTGACTTTC
CASSVSGANVLTF
>15|TRBV7-8|TRBD1|TRBJ1-1|.
TGTGCCAGCAGCTTAGGGACAGGGGAGTTCACTGAAGCTTTCTTT
CASSLGTGEFTEAFF
>14|TRBV4-3|TRBD2|TRBJ2-7|.
TGCGCCAGCAGCCACATCCTAGCGGACTACGAGCAGTACTTC
CASSHILADYEQYF
>11|TRBV20-1|.|TRBJ1-1|.
TGCAGTGCCCCAGACAGGCATCAAGCTTTCTTT
CSAPDRHQAFF
>16|TRBV28|TRBD2|TRBJ2-1|few
TGTGCCAGCAGTAGCCGGGGCGGGAGTGGCTACAATGAGCAGTTCTTC
CASSSRGGSGYNEQFF
>14|TRBV18|TRBD2|TRBJ2-3|few
TGTGCCAGCACGGCTAGCGGGAGCCCAGATACGCAGTATTTT
CASTASGSPDTQYF
>15|TRBV6-1|TRBD2|TRBJ2-5|.
TGTGCCAGCAGGACTAGCGGGGCCCCCCAAGAGACCCAGTACTTC
CASRTSGAPQETQYF
>16|TRBV19|.|TRBJ2-2|few
TGTGCCAGTAGTATAGTTAGCCCAGGGCGGACCGGGGAGCTGTTTTTT
CASSIVSPGRTGELFF
>15|TRBV10-3|TRBD2|TRBJ2-1|.
TGTGCCATCAGAGAAGCCGGGACTAGCTTCAATGAGCAGTTCTTC
CAIREAGTSFNEQFF
>14|TRBV7-9|.|TRBJ1-2|.
TGTGCCAGCAGCTTCAGGTTTGGGGGGGAAGGCTACACCTTC
CASSFRFGGEGYTF
>12|TRBV2|.|TRBJ1-1|.
TGTGCCAGCAGTGGTATGAACACTGAAGCTTTCTTT
CASSGMNTEAFF
>14|TRBV19|.|TRBJ1-5|.
TGTGCCAGTAGTACTACAGGGAGCAATCAGCCCCAGCATTTT
CASSTTGSNQPQHF
>15|TRBV28|TRBD1|TRBJ1-5|.
TGTGCCAGCAGCAACCCGGGGACAGGGGGTCAGCCCCAGCATTTT
CASSNPGTGGQPQHF
>15|TRBV28|.|TRBJ2-7|few
TGTGCCAGCAGGCCCAGCGGCCTTCGCTCATCTGAGCAGTACTTC
CASRPSGLRSSEQYF
>14|TRBV27|.|TRBJ1-5|.
TGTGCCAGCAGTTTGGAGGGGCGAGGTCAGCCCCAGCATTTT
CASSLEGRGQPQHF
>11|TRBV25-1|.|TRBJ1-1|few
TGTGCCAGCAGTGTTGACTTTGATGCTTTCTTT
CASSVDFDAFF
>15|TRBV6-5|.|TRBJ1-2|few
TGTGCCAGCAGTACCCGACCCTCGGGTAACTATGGCTACACCTTC
CASSTRPSGNYGYTF
>15|TRBV11-1|TRBD1|TRBJ2-3|.
TGTGCCAGCACCGCGGGACAGGGGGGGAGGGATACGCAGTATTTT
CASTAGQGGRDTQYF
>12|TRBV18|.|TRBJ1-1|.
TGTGCCAGCTCATCCTCGGGGGGCGAAGCTTTCTTT
CASSSSGGEAFF
>13|TRBV27|.|TRBJ2-7|few
TGTGCCAGCAGTTTTCTTCCTACCTACGAGCAGTACTTC
CASSFLPTYEQYF
>13|TRBV29-1|.|TRBJ2-2|many
TGCAGCGTTAGGGACTCCAATACCGGGGAGCTGTTTTTT
CSVRDSNTGELFF
>14|TRBV5-4|TRBD2|TRBJ2-3|few
TGTGCCAGCAGCTCGGGGGACTACACAGATACGCAGTATTTT
CASSSGDYTDTQYF
>15|TRBV9|TRBD2|TRBJ2-3|few
TGTGCCAGCAGCGTTCAAGGCGGGAGAACAGATACGCAGTATTTT
CASSVQGGRTDTQYF
>16|TRBV6-6|TRBD2|TRBJ2-1|few
TGTGCCAGCAGTTACACTAGCGGGAGAGTGGGAAATGAGCAGTTCTTC
CASSYTSGRVGNEQFF
>14|TRBV28|.|TRBJ1-5|.
TGTGCCAGCAGTTTTGGCGGGGTAATTCAGCCCCAGCATTTT
CASSFGGVIQPQHF
>14|TRBV7-6|.|TRBJ2-7|.
TGTGCCAGCAGCTTAGGAGGCAGGGTTGACGAGCAGTACTTC
CASSLGGRVDEQYF
>11|TRBV5-1|.|TRBJ1-4|.
TGCGCCAGCAGCTTGGGCAGGGGACTGTTTTTT
CASSLGRGLFF
>14|TRBV28|.|TRBJ1-5|.
TGTGCCAGCAGTTTACGCAGGGGCAATCAGCCCCAGCATTTT
CASSLRRGNQPQHF
>14|TRBV19|.|TRBJ1-1|few
TGTGCCAGTAGGGGATTGACAGTGAACACTGAAGCTTTCTTT
CASRGLTVNTEAFF
>13|TRBV5-4|TRBD2|TRBJ2-2|.
TGTGCCAGCTCTAGCGGAAGCACCGGGGAGCTGTTTTTT
CASSSGSTGELFF
>16|TRBV6-6|.|TRBJ2-7|few
TGTGCCAGCAGTTACTCTGAAAGGGGATCCTCCTACGAGCAGTACTTC
CASSYSERGSSYEQYF
>14|TRBV9|TRBD1|TRBJ1-5|.
TGTGCCAGCAGCGAGGGACAGGCGGGTAAGCCCCAGCATTTT
CASSEGQAGKPQHF
>15|TRBV19|TRBD2|TRBJ2-1|.
TGTGCCAGTAGTGCGACTAGCGGTTCCTACAATGAGCAGTTCTTC
CASSATSGSYNEQFF
>15|TRBV5-6|TRBD2|TRBJ2-7|.
TGTGCCAGCAGCTGGCAAACTAGCGGTCCCTACGAGCAGTACTTT
CASSWQTSGPYEQYF
>14|TRBV30|TRBD1|TRBJ2-5|few
TGTGCCGGAGTACAGGGGGCTATCCAAGAGACCCAGTACTTC
CAGVQGAIQETQYF
>15|TRBV6-1|TRBD2|TRBJ2-7|.
TGTGCCAGCAGCGCTAGACTAGCGGGAACCGCCGAGCAGTACTTC
CASSARLAGTAEQYF
>17|TRBV5-1|TRBD2|TRBJ2-5|.
TGCGCCAGCAGCTCGGACGGGACTAGCGGGAGGGGCGGGACCCAGTACTTC
CASSSDGTSGRGGTQYF
>16|TRBV14|.|TRBJ2-2|.
TGTGCCAGCAGCCTCCTAGGCGGGGCCAACACCGGGGAGCTGTTTTTT
CASSLLGGANTGELFF
>15|TRBV5-1|TRBD2|TRBJ2-7|.
TGCGCCAGCAGCTTGGCGCGGGAGGACTCCTACGAGCAGTACTTC
CASSLAREDSYEQYF
>16|TRBV19|.|TRBJ2-1|few
TGTGCCAGTAGTATTGCGGGAACCCAACCTTACAATGAGCAGTTCTTC
CASSIAGTQPYNEQFF